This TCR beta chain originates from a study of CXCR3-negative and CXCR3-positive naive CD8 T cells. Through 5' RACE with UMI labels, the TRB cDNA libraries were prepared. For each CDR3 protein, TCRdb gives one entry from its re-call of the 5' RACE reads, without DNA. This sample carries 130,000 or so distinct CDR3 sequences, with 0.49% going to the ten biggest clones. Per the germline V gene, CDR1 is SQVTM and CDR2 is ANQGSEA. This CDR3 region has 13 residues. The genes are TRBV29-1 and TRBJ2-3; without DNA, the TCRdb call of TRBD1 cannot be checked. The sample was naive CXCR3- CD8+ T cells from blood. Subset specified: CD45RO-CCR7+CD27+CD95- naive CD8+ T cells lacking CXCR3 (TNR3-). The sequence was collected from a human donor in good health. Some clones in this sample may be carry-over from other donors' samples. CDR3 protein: CSLWTGSTDTQYF.